The clone carrying this T cell receptor (beta chain) was found many times. These data come from a study of T cells in Graves' hyperthyroidism and ophthalmopathy. This CDR3 contains 14 residues. CDR1 and CDR2 (germline): MNHNS, SASEGT. The germline V and J ends were trimmed by 6 bases and 2 bases, with 13 bases remaining between them. Amplification of TCR beta CDR3 regions used RNA as the template. HTBI primers were used for first-round RT-PCR of the TCR CDR3. TCRdb used MiXCR to reprocess the multiplex PCR reads, holding one entry per CDR3 protein. The data hold about 350,000 distinct CDR3 sequences, with roughly a sixth observed a single time.

The sequence came from a woman aged 30 to 39 with Graves' hyperthyroidism that later progressed to Graves' ophthalmopathy. Sequencing was done on a sample of blood. V is TRBV6-1 and J is TRBJ1-1; D might be TRBD1 (6 bases). CDR3 bases: TGTGCCAGCAGGCCACAGGGTCGAAACACTGAAGCTTTCTTT. This gives the protein CASRPQGRNTEAFF.